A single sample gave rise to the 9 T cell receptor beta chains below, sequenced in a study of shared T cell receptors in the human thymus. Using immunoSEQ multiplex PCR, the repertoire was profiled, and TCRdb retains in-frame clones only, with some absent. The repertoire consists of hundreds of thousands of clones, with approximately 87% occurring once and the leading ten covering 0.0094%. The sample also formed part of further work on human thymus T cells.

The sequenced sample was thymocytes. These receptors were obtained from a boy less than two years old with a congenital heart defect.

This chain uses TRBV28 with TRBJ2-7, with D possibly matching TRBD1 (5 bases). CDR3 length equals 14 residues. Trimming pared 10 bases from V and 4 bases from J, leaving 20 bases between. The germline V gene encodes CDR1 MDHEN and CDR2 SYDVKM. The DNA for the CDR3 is TGTGCCACCGTTAGACGACAGTCCGCTTACGAGCAGTACTTC. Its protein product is CATVRRQSAYEQYF.

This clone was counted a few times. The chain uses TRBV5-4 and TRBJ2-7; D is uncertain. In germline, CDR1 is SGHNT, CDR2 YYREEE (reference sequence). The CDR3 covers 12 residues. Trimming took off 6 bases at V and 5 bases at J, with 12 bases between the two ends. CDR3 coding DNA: TGTGCCAGCAAAAATAGTGTCCACGAGCAGTACTTC. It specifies CASKNSVHEQYF.

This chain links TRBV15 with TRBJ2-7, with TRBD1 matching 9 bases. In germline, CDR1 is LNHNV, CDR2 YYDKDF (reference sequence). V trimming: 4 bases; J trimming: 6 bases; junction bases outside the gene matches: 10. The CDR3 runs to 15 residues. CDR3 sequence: CATSIRRDRVIEQYF. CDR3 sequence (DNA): TGTGCCACCAGCATCCGACGGGACAGGGTAATCGAGCAGTACTTC. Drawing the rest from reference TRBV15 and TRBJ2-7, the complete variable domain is DAMVIQNPRYQVTQFGKPVTLSCSQTLNHNVMYWYQQKSSQAPKLLFHYYDKDFNNEADTPDNFQSRRPNTSFCFLDIRSPGLGDTAMYLCATSIRRDRVIEQYFGPGTRLTVT.

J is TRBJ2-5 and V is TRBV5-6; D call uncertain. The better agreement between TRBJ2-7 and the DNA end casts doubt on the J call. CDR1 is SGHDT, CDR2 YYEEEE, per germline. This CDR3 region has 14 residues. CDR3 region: CASSLRRWSYEQYF. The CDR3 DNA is TGTGCCAGCAGCTTAAGGCGGTGGTCCTACGAGCAGTACTTC.

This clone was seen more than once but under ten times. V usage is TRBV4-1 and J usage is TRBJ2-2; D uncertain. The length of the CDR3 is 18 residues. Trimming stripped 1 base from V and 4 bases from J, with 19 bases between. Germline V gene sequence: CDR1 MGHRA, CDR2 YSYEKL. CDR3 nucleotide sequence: TGCGCCAGCAGCCAAGTCTCTCGCGGTCCCTCGAGCACCGGGGAGCTGTTTTTT. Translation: CASSQVSRGPSSTGELFF.

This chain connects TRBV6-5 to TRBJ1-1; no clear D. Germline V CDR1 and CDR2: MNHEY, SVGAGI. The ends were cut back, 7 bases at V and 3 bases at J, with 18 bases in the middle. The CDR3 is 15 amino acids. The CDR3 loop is CASTNTSREDTEAFF. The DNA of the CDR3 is TGTGCCAGCACCAACACTTCCCGAGAGGACACTGAAGCTTTCTTT.

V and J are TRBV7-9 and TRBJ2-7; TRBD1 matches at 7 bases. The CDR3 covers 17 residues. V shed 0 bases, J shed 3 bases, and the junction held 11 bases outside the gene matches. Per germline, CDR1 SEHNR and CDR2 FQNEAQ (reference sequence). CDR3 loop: CASSLATEGALVYEQYF. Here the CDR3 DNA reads TGTGCCAGCAGCTTAGCGACCGAGGGGGCTCTCGTCTACGAGCAGTACTTC.

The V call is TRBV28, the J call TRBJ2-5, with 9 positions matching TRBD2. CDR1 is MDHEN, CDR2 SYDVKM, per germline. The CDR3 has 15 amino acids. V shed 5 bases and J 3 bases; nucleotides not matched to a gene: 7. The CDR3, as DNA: TGTGCCAGCAGTCCATTCCGACTAGCGGAAGAGACCCAGTACTTC. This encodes CASSPFRLAEETQYF.

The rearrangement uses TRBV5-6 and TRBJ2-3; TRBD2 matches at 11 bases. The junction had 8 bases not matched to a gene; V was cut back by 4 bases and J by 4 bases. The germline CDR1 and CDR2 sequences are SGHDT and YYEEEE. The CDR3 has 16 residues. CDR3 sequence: CASSTSLAGEADTQYF. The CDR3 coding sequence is TGTGCCAGCAGCACCTCACTAGCGGGGGAAGCAGATACGCAGTATTTT. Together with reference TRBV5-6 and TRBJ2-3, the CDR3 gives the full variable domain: DAGVTQSPTHLIKTRGQQVTLRCSPKSGHDTVSWYQQALGQGPQFIFQYYEEEERQRGNFPDRFSGHQFPNYSSELNVNALLLGDSALYLCASSTSLAGEADTQYFGPGTRLTVL.